This TCR beta chain was profiled in a study of PD-L1 blockade in urothelial cancer (TCRdb year 2017). The study in broad terms: All patients started therapy at some point between 2014 and 2016 and received atezolizumab 1,200 mg intravenously every 3 weeks. An ECOG performance status of 0 or 1 was recorded for the patients, and 0 to 3 prior chemotherapy regimens had been received by the patients. About 90% of the 29 patients were identified as males with urothelial cancer of bladder origin, and a prior smoking history was reported by 18 of 29 patients. Several patients achieved durable clinical benefit and approximately 19 did not. Blood samples gave median yields of around 150,000 T cells and tens of thousands of unique TCRs, along with a median clonality of approximately 0.084. In the same patients, pretreatment tumors underwent whole exome sequencing and RNA sequencing in addition to TCR sequencing. Durable clinical benefit was defined as a progression-free survival longer than 6 months, and TCR features were additionally tested against progression-free survival and overall survival. The study, an exploratory multi-omic analysis, examined somatic, immune and clinical correlates of response to PD-L1 blockade with atezolizumab in urothelial cancer. Blood samples were analyzed at 3 weeks after treatment start (second dose) and at 6 weeks after treatment start. Pretreatment tumor samples and matched peripheral blood, collected serially before and after atezolizumab treatment, underwent TCR sequencing. Twenty-nine patients had pretreatment blood TCR-seq, around 25 had at least one posttreatment blood collection, and around 25 had tumor TCR-seq.

The cohort included 25 to 35 patients with locally advanced or metastatic urothelial carcinoma who were treated at Memorial Sloan Kettering on a trial protocol. Peripheral blood mononuclear cells were collected pretreatment and during treatment, with between 1 and 8 total time points per patient. The Qiagen DNeasy Blood extraction kit was used to purify genomic DNA from total PBMCs and from tumor samples. PBMCs were collected pretreatment and during treatment, and were isolated and stored as previously described. Synthetic TCR analog templates were spiked into each PCR so that absolute template abundance could be estimated from read counts. Using the immunoSEQ assay, TCRbeta CDR3 regions were amplified from genomic DNA with bias-controlled V and J gene primers. Sequencing of rearranged TCRbeta segments was done at approximately 20X coverage. The published analysis was carried out like this. Sequencing errors were corrected by clustering, and CDR3s were annotated against IMGT so that V, D and J genes could be assigned. Out-of-frame and stop-codon sequences were excluded, and only productive TCRbeta rearrangements were used in downstream analyses. Clonality was calculated as one minus the Shannon entropy normalized by the log of the number of unique productive sequences. Clones differing between time points or between blood and tumor were identified using Fisher's exact test with Benjamini-Hochberg correction, with an adjusted p below 0.01 applied as the threshold. The table comes from immuneACCESS by way of TCRdb, which keeps in-frame sequences with V and J called. Part of the clones is missing from these tables; in studies checked, under half for an unresolved V gene and the rest for unknown reasons. That table furnishes V, J and clone size, whereas the DNA furnished D and trimming. The sample includes some 100,000 clones, with around 90% observed a single time. 0.75% to 0.95% of the sample is taken by the ten largest.

As regards this clone: Its antigen remains undetermined. Base qualities are missing; no much larger clone stands one base away.

Reading from cysteine to phenylalanine, the CDR3 counts 16 amino acids. Solely the CDR3 DNA is kept, with 48 bases framed from the first base. Based on the germline V gene, the CDR1 and CDR2 sequences are MNHEY and SVGAGI. Deletion took 0 bases off V and 3 bases off J, with a span of 11 bases between the germline ends. What the research found in general, with its limitations: Small sample size (n of about 30) and many exploratory analyses mean the results are intended to be hypothesis-generating. A pretreatment peripheral blood TCR clonality below the median was linked to improved progression-free and overall survival. Patients with durable benefit showed greater expansion of tumor-associated TCR clones in peripheral blood 3 weeks after starting treatment (n of about 20, p = 0.022).

The chain employs TRBV6-5 and TRBJ2-2, with TRBD1 perhaps the D gene, on 5 matching bases. The specimen comprised PBMCs, sampled around atezolizumab (anti-PD-L1) treatment. The TCR originated in a woman of 80 years or more with urothelial cancer. The DNA sequence follows: TGTGCCAGCAGTTACTCCCTATGGGGCGACACCGGGGAGCTGTTTTTT. It translates as CASSYSLWGDTGELFF.